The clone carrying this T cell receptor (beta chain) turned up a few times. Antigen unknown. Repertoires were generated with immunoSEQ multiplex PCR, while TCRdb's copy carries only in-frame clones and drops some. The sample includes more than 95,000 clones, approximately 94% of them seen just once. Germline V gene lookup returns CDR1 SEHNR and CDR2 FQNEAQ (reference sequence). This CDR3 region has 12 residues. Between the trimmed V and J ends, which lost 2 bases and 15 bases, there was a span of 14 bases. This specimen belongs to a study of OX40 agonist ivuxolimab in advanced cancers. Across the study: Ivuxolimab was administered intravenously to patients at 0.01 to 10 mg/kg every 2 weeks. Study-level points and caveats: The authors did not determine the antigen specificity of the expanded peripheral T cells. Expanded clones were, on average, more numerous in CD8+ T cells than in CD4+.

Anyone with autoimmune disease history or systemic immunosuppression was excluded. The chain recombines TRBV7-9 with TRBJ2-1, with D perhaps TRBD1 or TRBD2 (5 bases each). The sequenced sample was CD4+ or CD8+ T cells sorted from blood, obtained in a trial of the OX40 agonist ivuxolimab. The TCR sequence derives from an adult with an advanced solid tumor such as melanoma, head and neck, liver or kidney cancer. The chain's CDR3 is CASSLFGQGRFF. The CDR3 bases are TGTGCCAGCAGCTTATTTGGGCAGGGACGGTTCTTC.